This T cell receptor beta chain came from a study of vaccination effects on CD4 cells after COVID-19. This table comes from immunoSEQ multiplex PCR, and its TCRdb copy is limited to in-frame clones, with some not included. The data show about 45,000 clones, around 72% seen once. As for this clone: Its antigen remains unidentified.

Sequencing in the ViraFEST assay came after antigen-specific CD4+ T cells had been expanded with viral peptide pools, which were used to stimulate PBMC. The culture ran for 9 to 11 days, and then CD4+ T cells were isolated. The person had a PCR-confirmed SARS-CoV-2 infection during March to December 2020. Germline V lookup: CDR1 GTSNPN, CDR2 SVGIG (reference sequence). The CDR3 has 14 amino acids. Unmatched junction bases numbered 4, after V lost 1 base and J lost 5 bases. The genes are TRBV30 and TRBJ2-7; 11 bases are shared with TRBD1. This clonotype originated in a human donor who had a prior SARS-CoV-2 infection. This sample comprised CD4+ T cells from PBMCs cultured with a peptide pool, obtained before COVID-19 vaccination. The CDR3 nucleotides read TGTGCCTGGAGTGAAGGACAGGGGGCAGACGAGCAGTACTTC. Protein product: CAWSEGQGADEQYF.